This section outlines one T cell receptor (beta chain) sequence together with its context. Its antigen is currently not known. No base quality information exists; no much larger clone differs at one position. CDR1 and CDR2 were assigned from the germline V gene as SGDLS and YYNGEE. The V and J ends are trimmed by 1 base and 7 bases, leaving 15 bases between them. The CDR3, from cysteine to phenylalanine, totals 14 residues. Just CDR3 DNA is preserved here, 42 bases in frame from base 1. The data stem from a study of cytomegalovirus exposure and HLA in healthy donors (dated by TCRdb to about 2017). Regarding the complete study: An earlier analysis of several hundred of the donors reported about 260 Gb of sequence data and around 100 million unique TCR beta sequences obtained from roughly 170 million T cells. Across around 400 genotyped donors of the cohort, an average of about 240,000 unique TCR beta nucleotide sequences per donor were sequenced, and roughly 20% of those sequences were non-productive. Donor age, sex, ethnicity and CMV serostatus were collected together with the repertoire data. The study combined high-throughput TCR immunosequencing, statistical association of individual TCRs with disease status, and machine learning to predict cytomegalovirus infection status. The number of donors typed differed by locus, with about 620-630 for A, B, C, DRB1 and DQB1, approximately 500 for DQA1, 600 to 610 for DPA1, and over 400 for DPB1. The genetic ancestry cluster associated with self-reported Caucasian donors included 81% of the 350 to 500 genotyped donors. A later analysis re-analyzed previously published TCR beta repertoires from 500 to 700 donors and added high-resolution HLA genotyping to study TCR occurrence patterns. The T cell repertoires of around 670 subjects were profiled by immunosequencing and related to cytomegalovirus serostatus. Because of strong linkage in the cohort, roughly five DR-DQ haplotypes were treated as single units for association and clustering. HLA typing included class I and class II loci at four-digit resolution. The aim of the study was to test whether cataloging public T cell receptors could identify signatures of past pathogen exposure. An early release covering just under 650 HLA-typed donors comprised about 300 gigabases of sequencing data and around 80 million unique TCR sequences. In addition to the first cohort of hundreds of subjects, a separate validation cohort of 120 different subjects was used. In an earlier analysis of roughly 580 of the donors, high-throughput TCR beta sequencing was used to judge whether each TCR beta V gene segment behaved as functional or pseudogenic. All discovery cohort repertoires had been generated using a single sequencing platform. A later genetic analysis used genome-wide SNP genotypes for about three fifths of the 666 donors, treating that subset as a discovery cohort. In the later analysis, no new phenotypic data were used to find candidate immune exposures; instead, reliance was placed on TCR beta sequences and their occurrence across donors. Study-level results and caveats: While some public TCRs were present in many individuals, most TCR sequences turned up only very rarely across donors. A later analysis found that most CMV-associated TCR beta chains appeared HLA-restricted, with HLA associations seemingly driven largely by CMV exposure. Some IMGT-functional V segments, including TRBV6-2 and TRBV6-3, could not be distinguished by the 87-base-pair reads and were therefore excluded. A total of about 150 TCR beta chains were listed by the study as associated with cytomegalovirus. A few of the identified cytomegalovirus-associated TCR beta chains were confirmed in vitro to be specific for cytomegalovirus antigens. The sequencing pipeline was judged likely to have produced a cluster of highly shared sequence variants as a technical artifact. Broadly in line with IMGT annotations, most TCR beta V segments showed up in productive rearrangements about 87% or about 30% of the time in an earlier analysis of some 590 of the donors. CMV serostatus was the only immune exposure information available for the cohort. Several of the top co-occurrence clusters appeared to be linked to parvovirus B19, influenza, CMV and Epstein-Barr virus, according to a later analysis. The authors suggested that the approach could potentially be extended to other disease states and immunological phenotypes. Compared with the roughly 710-donor mean, donors in an Asian-associated ancestry cluster had fewer N-insertions in productive TCRs, according to a later genetic analysis. When HLA alleles, especially DR and DQ, strongly co-occurred, attributing TCR associations to individual alleles was difficult. The earlier analysis of some 560 of the donors excluded 15 to 20 rarely observed V segments, including chromosome 9 orphons, because counts were too low. Roughly uniform sequencing depth across donors was assumed in presence/absence analyses, although this assumption may not hold. At a false discovery rate of 0.05, a later analysis linked 16,951 TCR beta sequences to specific HLA alleles. In both the original and validation cohorts, the classifier was reported to diagnose cytomegalovirus status with high specificity and sensitivity. Linkage disequilibrium might explain the correlated functional status among segregating V segments, but an unknown experimental factor could not be ruled out. In a later analysis, HLA-associated TCR beta chains were found to be more clonally expanded and to have lower generation probabilities than equally common non-associated chains. A later analysis found that TCR association rates varied across HLA loci, with DRB1 alleles showing the most associated TCRs and HLA-C alleles the fewest. In a later genetic analysis, a missense DCLRE1C variant was associated with V-gene and J-gene trimming of TCR beta chains, and the association was replicated in an independent cohort. The cohort was sequenced for TCR beta chains only, and without alpha or paired-chain data the features that could be detected were limited. Because HLA typing was unavailable for some donors at each locus, only the typed subset was used in association tests. A further reported finding was that TCR beta sequences accurately predicted the HLA-A and HLA-B alleles for most subjects in the first cohort.

Receptors were amplified or captured by the immunoSEQ multiplex PCR assay. For the multiplex PCR, a mixture combining 60 forward primers for TCR Vbeta segments and 13 reverse primers for TCR Jbeta segments was used. A multiplex PCR assay on genomic DNA amplified the CDR3 region of rearranged TCR beta genes. Amplified TCR beta libraries were sequenced as 87-base-pair reads on the Illumina HiSeq System. From the authors' description of their analysis: A later analysis tallied some 79 million unique TCR beta chains across the 666 repertoires, and around 9.9 million of those chains were shared by two or more donors. A nearest-neighbor algorithm error-corrected the raw reads and collapsed the reads into unique sequences, merging closely related sequences to remove PCR and sequencing errors. Alignment of CDR3 sequences to IMGT reference sequences was used to assign V, D and J gene segments. Each retained sequence needed at least a six-nucleotide match to both a V gene segment and a J gene segment. Rearrangements were called productive when the CDR3 lacked stop codons and stayed in frame with V and J; all others were non-productive. CDR3 was defined according to IMGT convention as the region running from the second conserved V-encoded cysteine to the conserved J-encoded phenylalanine. The earlier analysis of some 580 of the donors excluded any sequence lacking an unambiguous match to a single V gene segment. In an earlier analysis of about 590 of the donors, a V segment was called functional when productive rearrangements were above 56.7%, and segregating when the standard deviation between donors exceeded 5%. A statistical classification framework was built for diagnosing cytomegalovirus status from the catalog of TCR beta chain sequences. A later analysis assigned V and J genes by comparing TCR nucleotide sequences with IMGT/GENE-DB human TR gene sequences. Using the TCRdist pipeline, a later analysis assigned CDR3 sequences along with most-parsimonious VDJ recombination scenarios. In a later analysis, each TCR beta chain was defined by its CDR3 amino acid sequence together with its V-gene family, and reads lacking a unique V-gene family were excluded. A later analysis removed 450 to 600 highly shared, low-generation-probability nucleotide sequences to deal with suspected cross-contamination and a sequencing artifact. In a later analysis, a clonal expansion index was calculated for each public chain from normalized within-repertoire ranks of inferred template counts. A later analysis computed generation probabilities with a VDJ recombination model fitted to out-of-frame rearrangements, and checked the results against IGoR. A later analysis scored TCR-TCR, TCR-HLA and TCR-CMV co-occurrence with hypergeometric tests, applying a repertoire-size bias correction to TCR pairs. False discovery rates were estimated in a later analysis by permuting HLA or CMV assignments 20 times. A later analysis grouped co-occurring TCRs with DBSCAN, adding TCRdist sequence similarity when clustering within HLA-allele-positive subsets. For co-occurrence clustering, repertoires with fewer than 30,000 or more than 120,000 public chains were excluded, along with roughly 5 repertoires with anomalous nucleotide sharing. TCRdb holds this immuneACCESS table with in-frame rearrangements only. Some clones are missing; in checked studies, unresolved V genes explain under half, and the rest has no known cause. Clonal size and the V and J genes are those of that table, whereas D and trimming came from the DNA. The sample table contains about 180,000 clones; only one count was recorded for under 80% of them. The ten largest clonotypes hold under 3% of the sample.

The cohort comprised fewer than 700 healthy bone marrow donors. All cohort members were sampled while nominally healthy, although unrecorded immune exposures were likely present. Of the 666 cohort members, approximately 290 had a positive CMV serostatus and roughly 370 had a negative one, while no CMV serostatus was recorded for the donor. Every donor gave a peripheral blood sample, and the peripheral blood mononuclear cells from that sample were used for TCR beta sequencing. The Qiagen DNeasy Blood Extraction Kit was used to extract genomic DNA from the blood cell samples. This sequence uses TRBV9 and TRBJ2-7, and TRBD2 may be the D gene, going by 6 matching bases. This TCR was recovered from a human donor in good health. The sample comprised PBMCs. The CDR3 reads as follows: CASSVPPGGGEQYF. The nucleotide sequence reads TGTGCCAGCAGCGTACCCCCCGGGGGTGGTGAGCAGTACTTC.